This T cell receptor beta chain emerged from a study of tumor-infiltrating lymphocytes in primary liver carcinoma. Study overall: Enrolled patients were male and female, aged 30 to 69 years. Productive TCRbeta read yields ran from roughly 3.9 to 6.8 million per sample and were similar between tissues.

The researchers produced TCR beta cDNA from around 500 ng total RNA with a constant-region primer. For TCR beta, libraries were produced by three nested multiplex PCR rounds using slightly modified ARM-PCR. It was with TRBV1-TRBV30 forward primers and a C-beta reverse primer that the first two PCR rounds were run, at approximately 10 cycles each. TCRdb recomputed calls from the multiplex PCR reads with MiXCR, one row per CDR3 protein. The table shows roughly 190,000 distinct CDR3 sequences, with just under 85% occurring only once. For each extraction, RNA and DNA were obtained together from 20-30 mg of unsorted bulk tissue. The proportion of viable tumor cells exceeded 80% in every tumor sample. CDR1 and CDR2 (germline): SQVTM, ANQGSEA. The CDR3 loop spans 13 amino acids.

The receptor was derived from a man between 35 and 55 years old with primary liver carcinoma and hepatitis B virus infection. The sample was tumor tissue from primary liver carcinoma. J is TRBJ1-1 and V is TRBV29-1; unclear D gene. The CDR3 protein is CSPQSQNNTEAFF. Here the CDR3 DNA reads TGCAGTCCTCAGAGCCAGAATAACACTGAAGCTTTCTTT.